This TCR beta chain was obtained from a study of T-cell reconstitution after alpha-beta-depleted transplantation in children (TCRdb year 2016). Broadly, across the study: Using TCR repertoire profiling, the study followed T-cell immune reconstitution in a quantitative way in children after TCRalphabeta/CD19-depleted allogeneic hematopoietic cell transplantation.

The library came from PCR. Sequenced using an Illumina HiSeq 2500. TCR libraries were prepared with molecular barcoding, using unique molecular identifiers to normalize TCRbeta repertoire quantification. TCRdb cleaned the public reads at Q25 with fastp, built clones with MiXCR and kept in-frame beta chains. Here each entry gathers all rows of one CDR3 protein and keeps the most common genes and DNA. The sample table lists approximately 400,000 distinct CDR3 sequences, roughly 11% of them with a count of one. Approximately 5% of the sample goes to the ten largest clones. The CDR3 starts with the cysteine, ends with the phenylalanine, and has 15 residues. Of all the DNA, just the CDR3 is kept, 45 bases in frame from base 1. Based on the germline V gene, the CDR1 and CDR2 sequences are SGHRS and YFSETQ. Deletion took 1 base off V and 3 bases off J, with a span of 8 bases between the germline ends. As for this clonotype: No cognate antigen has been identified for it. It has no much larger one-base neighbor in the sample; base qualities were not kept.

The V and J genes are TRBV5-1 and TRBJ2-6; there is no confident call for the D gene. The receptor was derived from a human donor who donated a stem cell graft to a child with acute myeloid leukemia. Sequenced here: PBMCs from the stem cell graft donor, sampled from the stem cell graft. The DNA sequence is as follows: TGCGCCAGCAGCTTGCTCCGGGTTGGGGCCAACGTCCTGACTTTC. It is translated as CASSLLRVGANVLTF.